This TCR beta chain stems from a study of vaccination and CD4 T cells after COVID-19. The study sequenced cultured CD4+ T cell DNA using the Oncomine TCR Beta short-read assay. TCRdb passed the PCR reads through MiXCR, listing each CDR3 protein once. The table lists about 10,000 distinct CDR3 sequences, 65% to 80% of them singletons. Treatment given: roughly nine-day PBMC culture with coronavirus spike peptide pools or control peptides (ViraFEST assay). Concerning this clonotype itself: No antigen is known for it.

The CDR3 consists of 14 residues. The J segment lost 5 bases and the V segment lost 4 bases, leaving 3 bases of the junction unmatched. Germline V CDR1 and CDR2: MNHEY, SMNVEV (reference sequence). Input material: CD4+ T cells from blood, cultured in vitro. This TCR was sampled from a human donor who had recovered from COVID-19. The chain links TRBV27 to TRBJ2-7, with TRBD2 matching over 12 bases. The CDR3 spells CASSYLAGGNEQYF. The CDR3 DNA follows: TGTGCCAGCAGTTACCTAGCGGGAGGGAACGAGCAGTACTTC.